The clone carrying this T cell receptor beta chain was detected once. Its antigen remains unknown. This CDR3 is missing its conserved last phenylalanine or tryptophan, likely due to a read error. These data belong to a study of blood T cells in healthy people across ages. Findings of the study overall: Both naive CD4+ cell counts and diversity were greater in long-lived donors than in aged donors. Naive and antigen-experienced cells could not be conclusively compared, given unsorted PBMCs.

The V end was cut by 6 bases, the J end by 5 bases, with 13 bases between. There are 13 residues in the CDR3. Germline loops: CDR1 MNHEY, CDR2 SVGAGI. Together with a sample-barcoded 5' primer, a J-beta primer mix was included in a second PCR lasting roughly 6 to 12 cycles. A template-switch adaptor containing 12 random nucleotides labeled each cDNA molecule. TCRdb passed the 5' RACE reads through MiXCR, listing each CDR3 protein once. The repertoire holds approximately 760,000 distinct CDR3 sequences, with more than 20% as singletons. Per sample, a minimum of 6.5 million PBMCs were isolated. These data are also associated with another study on T cells of mothers and their children.

This TCR was recovered from a boy between 10 and 17 years old in good health. The chain uses TRBV6-5 and TRBJ2-5, with no clear D. The sample comprised blood. CDR3 sequence: CASRDALGETQYL. Here the CDR3 DNA reads TGTGCCAGCAGGGACGCCCTCGGGGAGACCCAGTACCTC.